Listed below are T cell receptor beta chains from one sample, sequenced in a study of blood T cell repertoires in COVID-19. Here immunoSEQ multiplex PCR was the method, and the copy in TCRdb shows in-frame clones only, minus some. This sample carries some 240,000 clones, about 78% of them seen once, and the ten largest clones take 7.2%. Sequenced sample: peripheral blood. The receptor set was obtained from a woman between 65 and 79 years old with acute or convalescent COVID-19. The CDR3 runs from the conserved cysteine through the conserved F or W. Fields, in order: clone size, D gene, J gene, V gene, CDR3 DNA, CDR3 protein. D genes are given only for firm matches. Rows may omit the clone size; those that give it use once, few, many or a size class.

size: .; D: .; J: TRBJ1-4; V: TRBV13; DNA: TGTGCCAGCAGCCGCTCCGGGAGTAATGAAAAACTGTTTTTT; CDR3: CASSRSGSNEKLFF
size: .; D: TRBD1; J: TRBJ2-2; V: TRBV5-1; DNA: TGCGCCAGCAGCTTGGTTTATCAGGGGGCCGGGGAGCTGTTTTTT; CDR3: CASSLVYQGAGELFF
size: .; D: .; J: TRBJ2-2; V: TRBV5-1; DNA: TGCGCCAGCAGCTTGGCGGGGGACACCGGGGAGCTGTTTTTT; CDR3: CASSLAGDTGELFF
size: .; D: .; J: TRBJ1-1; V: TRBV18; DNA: TGTGCCAGCTCCCCCGCAGGGAGGGTCCTTCTGGAGAACACTGAAGCTTTCTTT; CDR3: CASSPAGRVLLENTEAFF
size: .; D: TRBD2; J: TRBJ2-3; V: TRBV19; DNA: TGTGCCAGTAGACCGCTAGCGGGGGCCACAGATACGCAGTATTTT; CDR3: CASRPLAGATDTQYF
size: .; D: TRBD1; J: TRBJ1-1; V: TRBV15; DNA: TGTGCCACCAGCGTCTCAGACAGGGTCCCTGAAGCTTTCTTT; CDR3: CATSVSDRVPEAFF
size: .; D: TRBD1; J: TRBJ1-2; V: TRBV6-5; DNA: TGTGCCAGCACCAAGGGACAGGGGGGTGGCTACACCTTC; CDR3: CASTKGQGGGYTF
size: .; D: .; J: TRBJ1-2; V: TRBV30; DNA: TGTGCCTGGAGTAAATCCAGTAACTATGGCTACACCTTC; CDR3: CAWSKSSNYGYTF
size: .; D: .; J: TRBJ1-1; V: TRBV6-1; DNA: TGTGCCAGCAGTGAAACGTTACGGACAGCGAACACTGAAGCTTTCTTT; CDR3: CASSETLRTANTEAFF
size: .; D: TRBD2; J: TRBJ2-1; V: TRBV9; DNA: TGTGCCAGCAGCGTAGCCGATACTAGCGGGGGGGCCAGGTATGAGCAGTTCTTC; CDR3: CASSVADTSGGARYEQFF
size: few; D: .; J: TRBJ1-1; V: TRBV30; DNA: TGTGCCTGGGGGGGGTCGAACACTGAAGCTTTCTTT; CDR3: CAWGGSNTEAFF
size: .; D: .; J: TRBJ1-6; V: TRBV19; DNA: TGTGCCAGTGGGGCCGGATCTTCCCCCCTCCACTTT; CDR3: CASGAGSSPLHF
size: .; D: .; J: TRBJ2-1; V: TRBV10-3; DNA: TGTGCCATCAGTGGACAGGGGACTAGCAGCTACAATGAGCAGTTCTTC; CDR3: CAISGQGTSSYNEQFF
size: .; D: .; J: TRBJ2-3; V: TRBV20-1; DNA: TGCAGTGCGAGGCGGGCAGATACGCAGTATTTT; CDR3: CSARRADTQYF
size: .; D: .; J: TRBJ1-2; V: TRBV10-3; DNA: TGTGCCACAGATCCGGGTTCTACGAGTAACTATGGCTACACCTTC; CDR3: CATDPGSTSNYGYTF
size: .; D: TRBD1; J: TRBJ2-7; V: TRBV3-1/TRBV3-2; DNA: TGTGCCAGCAGCAGACGGGACAGTCAGTACTTC; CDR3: CASSRRDSQYF
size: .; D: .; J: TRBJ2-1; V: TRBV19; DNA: TGTGCCAGTAGTATAGCGGGGACTGCTGCTTACAATGAGCAGTTCTTC; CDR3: CASSIAGTAAYNEQFF
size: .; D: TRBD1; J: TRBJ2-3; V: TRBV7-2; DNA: TGTGCCAGCAGCCCGACAGGGGAAGGAGATACGCAGTATTTT; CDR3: CASSPTGEGDTQYF
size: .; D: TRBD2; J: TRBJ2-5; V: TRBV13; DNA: TGTGCCAGCAGCCCCCGACTAGCGGGGGGCACGGGGACCCAGTACTTC; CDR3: CASSPRLAGGTGTQYF
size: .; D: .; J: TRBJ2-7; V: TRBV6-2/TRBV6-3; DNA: TGTGCCAGCAGTAGCCTCGGGACAACCTACGAGCAGTACTTC; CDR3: CASSSLGTTYEQYF
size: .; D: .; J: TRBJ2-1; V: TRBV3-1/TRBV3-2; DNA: TGTGCCAGCAGCCAAATGGCGGGGTCCTACAATGAGCAGTTCTTC; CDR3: CASSQMAGSYNEQFF
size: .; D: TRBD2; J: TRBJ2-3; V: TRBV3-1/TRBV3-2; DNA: TGTGCCAGCAGCCAATCGGCCGGGACTAGCGGAAAGAGGGGTAGCACAGATACGCAGTATTTT; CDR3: CASSQSAGTSGKRGSTDTQYF
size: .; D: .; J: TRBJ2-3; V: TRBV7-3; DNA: TGTGCCAGCAGCTTAACGTCGGTAGCAACAGATACGCAGTATTTT; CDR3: CASSLTSVATDTQYF
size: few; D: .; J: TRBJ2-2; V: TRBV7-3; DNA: TGTGCCAGCAGCCCACGGGGGAACACCGGGGAGCTGTTTTTT; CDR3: CASSPRGNTGELFF
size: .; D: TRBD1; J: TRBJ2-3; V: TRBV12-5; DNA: TGTGCTAGTGGTTTGGTTTCCCGGGACAGGGGAGATACGCAGTATTTT; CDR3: CASGLVSRDRGDTQYF
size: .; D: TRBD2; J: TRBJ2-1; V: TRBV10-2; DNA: TGCGCCAGCAGTGAGTCTTTGATACTAGCGGGGGGACTCAATGAGCAGTTCTTC; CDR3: CASSESLILAGGLNEQFF
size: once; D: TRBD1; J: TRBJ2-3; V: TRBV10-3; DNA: TGTGCCATCCAAAGACAGGGTGGTGATGGAGATACGCAGTATTTT; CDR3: CAIQRQGGDGDTQYF
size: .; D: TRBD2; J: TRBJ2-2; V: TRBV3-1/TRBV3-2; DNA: TGTGCCAGCAGCCTAAGGACTAGCGGTAACACCGGGGAGCTGTTTTTT; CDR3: CASSLRTSGNTGELFF
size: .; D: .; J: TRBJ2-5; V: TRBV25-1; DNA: TGTGCCAGCAGTGAAACAGGCAGGGATCGAGAGACCCAGTACTTC; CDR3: CASSETGRDRETQYF
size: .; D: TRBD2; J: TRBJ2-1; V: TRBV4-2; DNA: TGTGCCAGCAGCCAAGCACCGGGGGGGCCCAATGAGCAGTTCTTC; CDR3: CASSQAPGGPNEQFF
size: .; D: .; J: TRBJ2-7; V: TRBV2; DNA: TGTGCCAGCAGTGTATACGAGCAGTACTTC; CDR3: CASSVYEQYF
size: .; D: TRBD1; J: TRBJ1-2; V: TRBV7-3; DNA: TGTGCCAGCAGCGCCCCAGGGGGTTATGGCTACACCTTC; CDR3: CASSAPGGYGYTF
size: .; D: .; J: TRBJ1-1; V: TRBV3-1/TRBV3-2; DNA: TGTGCCAGCAGCCAATCTCAGGGCCTAGAAGCTTTCTTT; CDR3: CASSQSQGLEAFF
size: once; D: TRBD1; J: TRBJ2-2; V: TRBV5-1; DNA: TGCGCCAGCAGCTGGGGTGACAGGGACATCGGGGAGCTGTTTTTT; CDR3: CASSWGDRDIGELFF